These 3 T cell receptor beta chains were all obtained from the same sample, sequenced in a study of blood T cell repertoires in COVID-19. Produced via immunoSEQ multiplex PCR; TCRdb's table is partial and in-frame only. The sample holds roughly 170,000 clones, approximately 79% seen once. The specimen was peripheral blood. The receptors derive from a woman between 65 and 79 years old with acute or convalescent COVID-19.

V is TRBV5-1 and J is TRBJ2-7, with 7 bases fitting TRBD1. The CDR3 has 15 residues. The germline CDR1 and CDR2 sequences are SGHRS and YFSETQ. Germline trimming cut 4 bases from V and 6 bases from J; bases unmatched to any gene: 13. The CDR3 loop is CASSLGTDVNFEQYF. The CDR3 nucleotides read TGCGCCAGCAGCCTCGGGACAGATGTAAATTTCGAGCAGTACTTC. The full variable domain, rest sourced from reference TRBV5-1 and TRBJ2-7, is KAGVTQTPRYLIKTRGQQVTLSCSPISGHRSVSWYQQTPGQGLQFLFEYFSETQRNKGNFPGRFSGRQFSNSRSEMNVSTLELGDSALYLCASSLGTDVNFEQYFGPGTRLTVT.

V usage is TRBV15 and J usage is TRBJ1-2; D call uncertain. This CDR3 has 14 amino acids. CDR1 and CDR2 from the germline V gene are LNHNV and YYDKDF (reference sequence). V was pared by 0 bases and J by 4 bases, with 9 bases between. Written as DNA, the CDR3 is TGTGCCACCAGCAGAGACCCGGGATCCTATGGCTACACCTTC. Its protein is CATSRDPGSYGYTF. Combining the CDR3 with reference TRBV15 and TRBJ1-2 gives the whole variable domain DAMVIQNPRYQVTQFGKPVTLSCSQTLNHNVMYWYQQKSSQAPKLLFHYYDKDFNNEADTPDNFQSRRPNTSFCFLDIRSPGLGDTAMYLCATSRDPGSYGYTFGSGTRLTVV.

The chain has TRBV14 and TRBJ1-4, with D tentatively TRBD1 (5 bases). The length of the CDR3 is 15 residues. The V gene's germline CDR1 is SGHDN and CDR2 FVKESK. V was trimmed by 5 bases and J by 5 bases, leaving 15 bases between them. The CDR3: CASSSPGLENEKLFF. CDR3 bases: TGTGCCAGCAGCTCACCGGGACTGGAGAATGAAAAACTGTTTTTT.